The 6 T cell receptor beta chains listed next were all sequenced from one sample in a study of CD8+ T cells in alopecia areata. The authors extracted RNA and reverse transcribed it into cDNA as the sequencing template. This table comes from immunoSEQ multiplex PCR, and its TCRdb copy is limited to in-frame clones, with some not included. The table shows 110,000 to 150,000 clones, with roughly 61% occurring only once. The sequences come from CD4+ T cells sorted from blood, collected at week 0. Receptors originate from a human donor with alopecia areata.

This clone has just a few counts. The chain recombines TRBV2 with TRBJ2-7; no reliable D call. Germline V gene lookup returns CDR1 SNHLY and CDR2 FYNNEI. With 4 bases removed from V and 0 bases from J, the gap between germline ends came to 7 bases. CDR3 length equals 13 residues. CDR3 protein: CASSGGPSYEQYF. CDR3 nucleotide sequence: TGTGCCAGCAGTGGTGGACCCTCCTACGAGCAGTACTTC.

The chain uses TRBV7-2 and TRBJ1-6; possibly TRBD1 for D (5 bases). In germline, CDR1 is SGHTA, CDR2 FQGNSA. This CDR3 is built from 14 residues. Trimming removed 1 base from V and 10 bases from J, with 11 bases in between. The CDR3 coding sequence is TGTGCCAGCAGCTTAGGGGGGGGAAGATCACCCCTCCACTTT. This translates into CASSLGGGRSPLHF.

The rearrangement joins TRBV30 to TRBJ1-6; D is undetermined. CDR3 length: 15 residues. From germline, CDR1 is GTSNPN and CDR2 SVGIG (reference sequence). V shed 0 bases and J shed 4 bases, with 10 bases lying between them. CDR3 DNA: TGTGCCTGGAGTGTGAAGGGAAAGTATAATTCACCCCTCCACTTT. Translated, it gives CAWSVKGKYNSPLHF. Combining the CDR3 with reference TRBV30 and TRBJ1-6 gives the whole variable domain SQTIHQWPATLVQPVGSPLSLECTVEGTSNPNLYWYRQAAGRGLQLLFYSVGIGQISSEVPQNLSASRPQDRQFILSSKKLLLSDSGFYLCAWSVKGKYNSPLHFGNGTRLTVT.

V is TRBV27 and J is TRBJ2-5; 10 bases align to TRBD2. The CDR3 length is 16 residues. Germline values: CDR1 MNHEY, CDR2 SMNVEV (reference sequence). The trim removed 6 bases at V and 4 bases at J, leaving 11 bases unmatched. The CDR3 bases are TGTGCCAGCAGCCTTCAAGCGGGGGGGCCGGGAGAGACCCAGTACTTC. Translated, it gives CASSLQAGGPGETQYF.

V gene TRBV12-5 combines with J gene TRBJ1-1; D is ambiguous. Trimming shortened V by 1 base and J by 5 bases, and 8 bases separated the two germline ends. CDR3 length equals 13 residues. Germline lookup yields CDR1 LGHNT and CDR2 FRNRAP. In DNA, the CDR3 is TGTGCTAGTGGTTTGGACGGGTGGACTGAAGCTTTCTTT. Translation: CASGLDGWTEAFF.

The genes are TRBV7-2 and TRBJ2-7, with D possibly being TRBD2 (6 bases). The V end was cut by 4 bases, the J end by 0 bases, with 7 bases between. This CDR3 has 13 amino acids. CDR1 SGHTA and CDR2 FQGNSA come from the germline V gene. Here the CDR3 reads CASSWDFSYEQYF. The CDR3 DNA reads TGTGCCAGCAGCTGGGACTTCTCCTACGAGCAGTACTTC. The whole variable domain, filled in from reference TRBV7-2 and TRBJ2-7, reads GAGVSQSPSNKVTEKGKDVELRCDPISGHTALYWYRQSLGQGLEFLIYFQGNSAPDKSGLPSDRFSAERTGGSVSTLTIQRTQQEDSAVYLCASSWDFSYEQYFGPGTRLTVT.